This TCR beta chain was captured by sequencing in a study of T cells after posttransplantation cyclophosphamide (TCRdb year 2016). For the wider study: Using TRB sequencing, the study followed how the T cell repertoire rebuilt after myeloablative bone marrow transplantation with posttransplantation cyclophosphamide given as GVHD prophylaxis. Samples from 35 to 45 PTCy-treated patients, along with samples from some 16 of their related bone marrow donors, underwent antigen receptor sequencing. Blood from every one of the 34 PTCy patients who had 1-year posttransplant specimens underwent TRB sequencing. Up to 3 additional blood samples from 2 to 5.2 years after transplant were also TRB-sequenced in 3 patients, as was pretransplant blood from several patients. Because TRA and TRB clonality correlated tightly in several samples, later TCR analyses were limited to TRB. Public TRB sequences were searched against a database of over 3,500 sequences associated with responses to pathogens, tumor antigens, self-antigens and alloantigens. What the study reported, not specific to this receptor: The TRB repertoires of T cells infiltrating skin or GI tract showed only limited overlap with the TRB repertoires of T cells in blood. Donor-recipient similarity was low at 1-2 months but increased during the first year, and donor CD8+ memory clones often dominated later blood repertoires. Across approximately 45 patients, TRB clonality was highly associated with recipient CMV seropositivity and CMV reactivation, and PTCy diversity was similar to diversity in CNI/methotrexate controls.

Viable CD3+CD4+ or CD3+CD8+ cells that were CCR7+CD45RA+CD45RO-CD95-CD27+CD28+ were defined as naive T cells. Peripheral blood samples were provided by related bone marrow donors on the day of marrow donation. Peripheral blood and bone marrow mononuclear cells were isolated by Ficoll-Hypaque density centrifugation and were cryopreserved. Sorting of CD4+ and CD8+ T cells, including naive and memory subsets, was performed by FACS on a FACSAria II. Points on this clone: What antigen it recognizes has not been identified. No base quality values were provided; no much bigger clone lies one nucleotide off.

Genomic DNA was the input for TRB sequencing, which was run either with the immunoSEQ assay at survey resolution or with the hsTCRB kit. The authors' pipeline ran thus. Initial read processing used immunoSEQ software, and repertoire analyses used the LymphoSeq R package. For each TRB dataset, clonality was calculated as 1 minus normalized Shannon entropy, and the Gini coefficient was computed as well. To infer phenotypes in unsorted samples, TRB sequences from sorted subsets of the recipient or donor were mapped onto the unsorted samples of the same recipient. As stored in TCRdb, this immuneACCESS dataset retains in-frame rearrangements with V and J assigned. A fraction of the clones does not appear; measured against another copy, unresolved V genes explain less than half of the discrepancy, and the remainder lacks a known reason. V and J calls and clone size are those listed in that table; D and trimming were worked out from the DNA. The sample has about 10,000 clones on record, 95% to 98% of them singletons. Less than 0.3% of the sample rests with the top ten.

Trimming costs V 1 base and J 4 bases, and their ends lie 11 bases apart. CDR1 SGHTA and CDR2 FQGNSA were looked up in the germline V gene. The CDR3 numbers 15 residues from cysteine through phenylalanine. This entry keeps only the CDR3 DNA: 45 bases, framed from base 1. Material: naive CD4+ T cells sorted from PBMCs. This receptor chain uses TRBV7-2 and TRBJ1-5, with TRBD1 as a weak D call on 6 bases. The sequence was obtained from a woman aged 55-70 years in good health, CMV-negative, and a related stem cell transplant donor. The CDR3 corresponds to CASSLGGRINQPQHF. The DNA reads TGTGCCAGCAGCTTAGGGGGGCGGATAAATCAGCCCCAGCATTTT.